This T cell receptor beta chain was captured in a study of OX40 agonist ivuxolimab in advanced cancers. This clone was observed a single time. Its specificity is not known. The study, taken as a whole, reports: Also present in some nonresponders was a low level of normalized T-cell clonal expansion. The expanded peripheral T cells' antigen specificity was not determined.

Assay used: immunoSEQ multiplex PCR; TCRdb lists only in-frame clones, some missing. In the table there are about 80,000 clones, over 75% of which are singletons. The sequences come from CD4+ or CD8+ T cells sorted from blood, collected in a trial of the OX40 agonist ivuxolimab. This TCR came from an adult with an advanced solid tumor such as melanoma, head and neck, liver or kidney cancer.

CDR3 loop: CASSRDMNTEAFF. Here the CDR3 DNA reads TGTGCCAGCAGCAGGGACATGAACACTGAAGCTTTCTTT. The chain links TRBV6-1 to TRBJ1-1, with a possible D match to TRBD1 (6 bases). In germline, CDR1 is MNHNS, CDR2 SASEGT. V lost 6 bases to trimming and J lost 0 bases, with 8 bases between them. The CDR3 covers 13 residues.